This T cell receptor beta chain is drawn from a study of T cell responses to AZD1222 COVID-19 vaccine. Study-level findings and limits: There were vaccine-associated CD4 TCRs across spike, dominant at 160-218 and 743-854.

This CDR3 spans 14 amino acids. Germline CDR1 MGHRA, CDR2 YSYEKL. With 0 bases removed from V and 4 bases from J, the gap between germline ends came to 6 bases. The table came from immunoSEQ multiplex PCR; TCRdb's copy has only in-frame clones and leaves some out. The sample gives approximately 57,000 clones, about 86% of which show up once; over 15% is in the top ten. A note on this clone: The antigen is undetermined.

The sample in question was peripheral blood, obtained on day 0 of AZD1222 vaccination. The rearrangement links TRBV4-1 to TRBJ1-4; D remains ambiguous. This sequence originates from an adult in good health. The DNA for the CDR3 is TGCGCCAGCAGCCAAGACAGGTTTAATGAAAAACTGTTTTTT. As protein: CASSQDRFNEKLFF.